Following are 25 T cell receptor beta chains from one sample sequenced in a study of blood T cells in healthy people across ages. Combining a sample-barcoded 5' primer with a J-beta primer mix, a second PCR ran for 7 to 11 cycles. TCRdb called the 5' RACE reads again in MiXCR, with one record for every CDR3 protein. Among 1.5 million to 2 million distinct CDR3 sequences listed, around half were seen once. What was sequenced was blood. The receptor source for this set is a woman in her 40s in good health.

J is TRBJ2-6 and V is TRBV7-2; D might be TRBD2 (5 bases). Trimming pared 10 bases from V and 0 bases from J, leaving 16 bases between. This CDR3 spans 16 amino acids. Germline CDR1 reads SGHTA; CDR2 reads FQGNSA. The CDR3 reads CAILREGPSGANVLTF. CDR3 in DNA: TGTGCCATCTTGAGGGAAGGGCCCTCTGGGGCCAACGTCCTGACTTTC.

CDR3 bases: TGTGCCAGCAGTGGCGGGACAGGGAATTTGTATGGCTACACCTTC. Protein: CASSGGTGNLYGYTF. This rearrangement joins TRBV2 to TRBJ1-2, with TRBD1 identical over 9 bases. J gave up 5 bases and V 4 bases, and 8 bases lay outside the gene matches. The V gene's germline CDR1 is SNHLY and CDR2 FYNNEI. The CDR3 runs 15 residues.

This clonotype was observed a handful of times. The gene calls are TRBV11-2 and TRBJ1-4; D is unclear. This CDR3 contains 12 residues. V lost 5 bases and J lost 4, with 5 bases in between. Germline V lookup: CDR1 SGHAT, CDR2 FQNNGV. The CDR3 coding sequence is TGTGCCAGCAGCGCTGATAATGAAAAACTGTTTTTT. Translation: CASSADNEKLFF.

The V and J genes are TRBV5-1 and TRBJ1-1, with 9 positions matching TRBD1. The CDR3 is 15 amino acids. Germline CDR1 reads SGHRS; CDR2 reads YFSETQ. The V and J ends lost 3 bases and 5 bases, in that order; junction bases with no gene match: 8. Written as DNA, the CDR3 is TGCGCCAGCAGCTACGTACAGGGGGCGCGGACTGAAGCTTTCTTT. Its protein is CASSYVQGARTEAFF.

The chain combines TRBV9 with TRBJ2-5; a possible D gene is TRBD2 (6 bases). Trimming took off 8 bases at V and 2 bases at J, with 16 bases between the two ends. CDR3 size: 14 residues. Germline loops: CDR1 SGDLS, CDR2 YYNGEE. As DNA, the CDR3 is TGTGCCAGGAGCACAGGACTAACACAAGAGACCCAGTACTTC. It yields the protein CARSTGLTQETQYF.

The CDR3 is CASSPPAKASYEQYF. The CDR3 bases are TGTGCCAGCTCACCCCCAGCGAAGGCGAGCTACGAGCAGTACTTC. This chain uses TRBV18 with TRBJ2-7, with D unresolved. Germline V lookup: CDR1 KGHSH, CDR2 LQKENI. The CDR3 covers 15 residues. Trimming removed 3 bases at V and 3 bases at J, with 15 bases between.

The chain combines TRBV7-2 with TRBJ1-5, with 7 bases matching TRBD1. This CDR3 comprises 18 residues. Germline CDR1 is SGHTA and CDR2 is FQGNSA. The J segment lost 8 bases and the V segment lost 5 bases, leaving 21 bases of the junction unmatched. CDR3 sequence reads: CASSRKLGGTGALEPQHF. The CDR3 DNA reads TGTGCCAGCAGCCGAAAGCTGGGAGGAACAGGGGCCTTGGAGCCCCAGCATTTT.

This clonotype has a handful of counts. The rearrangement joins TRBV24-1 to TRBJ1-2; perhaps TRBD1 as D (5 bases). The CDR3 runs 14 residues. V was cut by 4 bases and J by 2 bases, with 10 bases left in between. Looked up from germline, CDR1 is KGHDR and CDR2 is SFDVKD. CDR3 in amino acids: CATSDPDINYGYTF. CDR3 bases: TGTGCCACCAGTGACCCGGACATAAACTATGGCTACACCTTC.

This chain connects TRBV7-2 to TRBJ2-1, with D hard to call. Germline V lookup: CDR1 SGHTA, CDR2 FQGNSA. The CDR3 has 15 residues. V was pared by 1 base and J by 7 bases, with 14 bases between. The CDR3 loop is CASSLGSGVLNEQFF. Written as DNA, the CDR3 is TGTGCCAGCAGCTTAGGTTCAGGAGTATTGAATGAGCAGTTCTTC.

There are many counts of this clonotype. This chain uses TRBV7-2 with TRBJ1-5, with 9 bases lining up with TRBD1. In germline, CDR1 is SGHTA, CDR2 FQGNSA. V lost 4 bases and J lost 6; bases outside the gene matches: 10. The CDR3 runs 16 residues. CDR3 nucleotides: TGTGCCAGCAGCTCGGGGACAGGGAGGAGTGGTCAGCCCCAGCATTTT. It translates to CASSSGTGRSGQPQHF.

V gene TRBV28 combines with J gene TRBJ2-1; TRBD2 matches at 8 bases. The trim removed 0 bases at V and 6 bases at J, leaving 4 bases unmatched. The CDR3 is 15 amino acids. Germline CDR1 MDHEN, CDR2 SYDVKM. The CDR3 DNA is TGTGCCAGCAGTTTATGGGGTGGACTAGCCAATGAGCAGTTCTTC. Encoded protein: CASSLWGGLANEQFF.

As DNA, the CDR3 is TGCAGTGCTAGCCCCGGAGGGATTCCCACAGATACGCAGTATTTT. As protein: CSASPGGIPTDTQYF. The chain employs TRBV20-1 and TRBJ2-3; tentative D call: TRBD2 (6 bases). Germline CDR1 reads DFQATT; CDR2 reads SNEGSKA (reference sequence). V was trimmed by 3 bases and J by 2 bases, leaving 15 bases between them. The CDR3 sequence is 15 residues long.

The chain couples TRBV10-3 to TRBJ2-5; 8 nucleotides line up with TRBD1. The CDR3 has 13 residues. In germline, CDR1 is ENHRY, CDR2 SYGVKD. V was clipped by 7 bases and J by 2 bases; unmatched bases: 3. CDR3 in DNA: TGTGCCATCATGGGGACAGGACAAGAGACCCAGTACTTC. Its protein is CAIMGTGQETQYF.

V usage is TRBV20-1 and J usage is TRBJ2-3, with D possibly TRBD2 on 6 matching bases. This CDR3 is 15 amino acids long. Germline loops: CDR1 DFQATT, CDR2 SNEGSKA (reference sequence). With 1 base removed from V and 3 bases from J, the gap between germline ends came to 14 bases. The CDR3 loop reads CSARGLAVSTDTQYF. The CDR3 bases are TGCAGTGCTAGAGGGTTAGCGGTTTCGACAGATACGCAGTATTTT.

This clonotype was detected only a few times. V gene TRBV20-1 combines with J gene TRBJ2-6; TRBD2 matches at 7 bases. The CDR3 spans 15 residues. J was trimmed by 0 bases and V by 5 bases; bases with no gene match: 4. Germline V gene data show CDR1 as DFQATT and CDR2 as SNEGSKA (reference sequence). CDR3 in DNA: TGCAGTGCTGGGGAGGGTAGCTCTGGGGCCAACGTCCTGACTTTC. Amino acids: CSAGEGSSGANVLTF.

This clonotype was detected only a few times. This rearrangement joins TRBV7-2 to TRBJ1-2; possibly TRBD1 for D (5 bases). Trimming left V 5 bases short and J 4 bases short, with 20 bases between. CDR1 is SGHTA, CDR2 FQGNSA, per germline. This CDR3 has 16 residues. CDR3 coding DNA: TGTGCCAGCAGCCGTCAAGGGCAGGGCCGGGGCTATGGCTACACCTTC. Its protein is CASSRQGQGRGYGYTF.

This clonotype was counted only a few times. V is TRBV29-1 and J is TRBJ1-4; unclear D gene. Germline CDR1 SQVTM, CDR2 ANQGSEA. V was shortened by 7 bases and J by 3 bases, with 12 bases between the two germline ends. CDR3 length: 13 residues. The CDR3 spells CSAKGTANEKLFF. CDR3 coding DNA: TGCAGCGCCAAGGGAACAGCTAATGAAAAACTGTTTTTT. The full variable domain, in which reference TRBV29-1 and TRBJ1-4 provide the parts outside the CDR3, is SAVISQKPSRDICQRGTSLTIQCQVDSQVTMMFWYRQQPGQSLTLIATANQGSEATYESGFVIDKFPISRPNLTFSTLTVSNMSPEDSSIYLCSAKGTANEKLFFGSGTQLSVL.

This clonotype was seen a handful of times. Germline is not matched at one junction end, which may reflect a read error. This rearrangement joins TRBV7-7 to TRBJ2-1; 8 bases map to TRBD2. Germline CDR1 reads SSHAT; CDR2 reads FNYEAQ (reference sequence). The CDR3 spans 14 residues. The CDR3 region has the DNA TGTGCTAGCAGCTCCCGGGAGGGGGGGAGCGAGCAGTTCTTC. As protein: CASSSREGGSEQFF.

The rearrangement joins TRBV4-2 to TRBJ2-5; 9 bases fit TRBD2. The CDR3 runs 15 residues. The V and J ends lost 4 bases and 5 bases, in that order; junction bases with no gene match: 8. Germline-derived CDR1 and CDR2 are LGHNA and YNFKEQ. CDR3 DNA: TGTGCCAGCAGCCCCTTTTTAGCGGGGGAGGAGACCCAGTACTTC. As protein: CASSPFLAGEETQYF.

V and J are TRBV29-1 and TRBJ2-2; D not certain. The CDR3 extends over 12 amino acids. CDR1 is SQVTM, CDR2 ANQGSEA, per germline. Trimming removed 5 bases at V and 2 bases at J, with 6 bases between. The CDR3 DNA reads as TGCAGCGTTAACCGAAACACCGGGGAGCTGTTTTTT. Protein: CSVNRNTGELFF.

J is TRBJ2-1 and V is TRBV12-3 or TRBV12-4; 10 bases line up with TRBD2. Unmatched junction bases numbered 13, after V lost 6 bases and J lost 8 bases. This CDR3 is built from 16 residues. The chain's CDR3 is CASSQLLAGPWDEQFF. The CDR3, as DNA: TGTGCCAGCAGCCAACTACTAGCGGGGCCTTGGGATGAGCAGTTCTTC.

This clonotype has a single count. This rearrangement joins TRBV10-1 to TRBJ2-1; D possibly corresponds to TRBD1 (5 bases). The CDR3 is 13 amino acids. In germline, CDR1 is WNHNN, CDR2 SYGVQD (reference sequence). Trimming removed 6 bases from V and 7 bases from J, with 13 bases in between. As DNA, the CDR3 is TGCGCCAGCAGCCACAGGAATCCTAATGAGCAGTTCTTC. This translates into CASSHRNPNEQFF.

V is TRBV7-2 and J is TRBJ1-4; weak D call: TRBD1 (5 bases). The germline V gene encodes CDR1 SGHTA and CDR2 FQGNSA. Trimming removed 3 bases from V and 4 bases from J, with 9 bases in between. This CDR3 region has 14 residues. The CDR3 is CASSFTRVNEKLFF. The DNA for the CDR3 is TGTGCCAGCAGCTTTACCAGGGTTAATGAAAAACTGTTTTTT.

This clonotype was seen a few times. The chain employs TRBV20-1 and TRBJ2-1, with D tentatively TRBD1 (6 bases). The CDR3 is made up of 12 amino acids. In germline, CDR1 is DFQATT, CDR2 SNEGSKA (reference sequence). Trimming shortened V by 0 bases and J by 13 bases, and 13 bases separated the two germline ends. CDR3 in amino acids: CSAREPRGPQFF. CDR3 in DNA: TGCAGTGCTAGAGAGCCCAGGGGTCCCCAGTTCTTC.

As for this clonotype: One end of the junction does not line up with germline, which may come from a read error. The chain recombines TRBV15 with TRBJ1-4, with 8 bases aligning to TRBD1. Germline CDR1 and CDR2: LNHNV and YYDKDF (reference sequence). The CDR3 is 16 residues long. DNA for the CDR3: TGTGCCACCAGCGGAGAACAGGGGGTGACTAATGAAAAACTGTTTTTT. This codes for CATSGEQGVTNEKLFF.